This is a list of T cell receptor beta chains from one sample in a study of blood T cell repertoires in COVID-19. The method was immunoSEQ multiplex PCR; TCRdb's version includes in-frame clones alone and lacks a portion of them. The sample has more than 150,000 clones, roughly 80% seen once. The sequenced sample was peripheral blood. The receptors were sampled from a man aged 50-59 years who had recovered from COVID-19. Each CDR3 is given with its conserved first and last residue. The D gene is left open where the match is weak. Rows may omit the clone size; those that give it use once, few, many or a size class.

J gene | clone size | D gene | V gene | CDR3 DNA | CDR3 protein
TRBJ2-2 | . | . | TRBV6-5 | TGCGCGGGGCGGGGTAACACCGGGGAGCTGTTTTTT | CAGRGNTGELFF
TRBJ1-4 | . | TRBD1 | TRBV7-9 | TGTGCCAGCAGCCCGGAACAGGGGGCCTTGAACGAAAAACTGTTTTTT | CASSPEQGALNEKLFF
TRBJ2-7 | . | TRBD1 | TRBV27 | TGTGCCAGCACCTCCGTGGGACAGACCTCCTACGAGCAGTACTTC | CASTSVGQTSYEQYF
TRBJ2-3 | . | TRBD1 | TRBV6-5 | TGTGCCAGCAGCCAGCAGGGGGCGGACACAGATACGCAGTATTTT | CASSQQGADTDTQYF
TRBJ2-1 | . | TRBD1 | TRBV24-1 | TGTGCCACCAGTACGGACAGGGAAGGTGATGAGCAGTTCTTC | CATSTDREGDEQFF
TRBJ2-5 | . | TRBD1 | TRBV18 | TGTGCCAGCTCCCCGATACAGGGGTGGGAAGCCTATAGCCAAGAGACCCAGTACTTC | CASSPIQGWEAYSQETQYF
TRBJ2-7 | many | . | TRBV7-2 | TGTGCCAGCAGCTTAGGGCTAGCGCATAGAGAGCAGTACTTC | CASSLGLAHREQYF
TRBJ2-3 | . | TRBD2 | TRBV4-2 | TGTGCCAGCAGCCAAGATCGGGCTAGCGGCATCACAGATACGCAGTATTTT | CASSQDRASGITDTQYF
TRBJ2-7 | . | . | TRBV7-9 | TGTGCCAGCAGCTTAGGCGGAGGGTTATACGAGCAGTACTTC | CASSLGGGLYEQYF
TRBJ2-7 | once | . | TRBV2 | TGTGCCAGTTCAGTCGCCCCCTACGAGCAGTACTTC | CASSVAPYEQYF
TRBJ2-2 | . | TRBD1 | TRBV5-1 | TGCGCCAGCAGCGGGGGACAGGGGGACACCGGGGAGCTGTTTTTT | CASSGGQGDTGELFF
TRBJ1-1 | few | . | TRBV6-6 | TGTGCCAGCAGTTACCCTCTTCAGGGTACGAACACTGAAGCTTTCTTT | CASSYPLQGTNTEAFF
TRBJ2-7 | . | TRBD2 | TRBV6-5 | TGTGCCAGCAGCCCCCCCGGGAGGAACGAGCAGTACTTC | CASSPPGRNEQYF
TRBJ1-3 | . | TRBD1 | TRBV27 | TGTGCCAGCAGTTCCGGGACAGCCGGAAACACCATATATTTT | CASSSGTAGNTIYF
TRBJ2-7 | . | . | TRBV28 | TGTGCCAGCAGTTTCCTAGGTCGAGGCTACGAGCAGTACTTC | CASSFLGRGYEQYF
TRBJ2-1 | once | TRBD2 | TRBV15 | TGTGCCACCAGACTAGCGGGAGGCTACAATGAGCAGTTCTTC | CATRLAGGYNEQFF
TRBJ1-2 | . | . | TRBV3-1/TRBV3-2 | TGTGCCAGCAGCCAAGAAGGATCTGCGGATGGCTACACCTTC | CASSQEGSADGYTF
TRBJ1-5 | . | . | TRBV30 | TGTGCCTGGAGCGCGTTGGACAGAAGCAATCAGCCCCAGCATTTT | CAWSALDRSNQPQHF
TRBJ1-4 | . | . | TRBV4-1 | TGCGCCAGCAGCCAAATCCGGAATGAAAAACTGTTTTTT | CASSQIRNEKLFF
TRBJ2-7 | many | TRBD2 | TRBV6-5 | TGTGCCAGCAGCGGTATAGCGGGAGTCGTGTACGAGCAGTACTTC | CASSGIAGVVYEQYF
TRBJ1-2 | . | TRBD1 | TRBV27 | TGTGCCACCCTCCCCCGCGGGACAGCCTATGGCTACACCTTC | CATLPRGTAYGYTF
TRBJ2-3 | . | TRBD2 | TRBV28 | TGTGCCAGCAGCACATCCGGACTAGCGGGAGGGACTAGCACAGATACGCAGTATTTT | CASSTSGLAGGTSTDTQYF
TRBJ2-5 | . | TRBD2 | TRBV5-5 | TGTGCCAGCAGCTTGGCCCTTCTAGCGGCCCAAGAGACCCAGTACTTC | CASSLALLAAQETQYF
TRBJ1-4 | . | TRBD1 | TRBV19 | TGTGCCAGTAGTATGGCGGGACAGCCTAATGAAAAACTGTTTTTT | CASSMAGQPNEKLFF
TRBJ2-2 | . | . | TRBV19 | TGTGCCAGTAGTATTGCCAGGGGCACCGGGGAGCTGTTTTTT | CASSIARGTGELFF
TRBJ1-5 | few | . | TRBV9 | TGTGCCAGCAGCGTAGAGGGGCAGGCCAATCAGCCCCAGCATTTT | CASSVEGQANQPQHF
TRBJ2-5 | . | TRBD2 | TRBV10-3 | TGTGCCATCACAAGGACTAGCGGGTCCCAAGAGACCCAGTACTTC | CAITRTSGSQETQYF
TRBJ2-7 | . | . | TRBV27 | TGTGCCACTCAGGGCAGGGTGTTCCCCTACGAGCAGTACTTC | CATQGRVFPYEQYF
TRBJ2-3 | . | TRBD2 | TRBV15 | TGTGCCACCAGCTGGGGGGGTATTGTCGATACGCAGTATTTT | CATSWGGIVDTQYF
TRBJ2-3 | . | TRBD2 | TRBV7-3 | TGTGCCAGCAGCTTACTTCCCTTAGCGGGAGCCCCAGATACGCAGTATTTT | CASSLLPLAGAPDTQYF
TRBJ1-5 | . | . | TRBV19 | TGTGCCAGTAGTTCACAGGTGAGCAATCAGCCCCAGCATTTT | CASSSQVSNQPQHF
TRBJ1-1 | . | . | TRBV7-9 | TGTGCCAGCAGCTTACAGGGTATTGCGATCACTGAAGCTTTCTTT | CASSLQGIAITEAFF
TRBJ1-5 | . | . | TRBV23-1 | TGCGCCAGCAGTCAATTCCCCCTTATCAATCAGCCCCAGCATTTT | CASSQFPLINQPQHF
TRBJ2-6 | . | . | TRBV3-1/TRBV3-2 | TGTGCCAGCAGCCAAGATTTAGGGGTCGGGGCCAACGTCCTGACTTTC | CASSQDLGVGANVLTF
TRBJ2-3 | once | . | TRBV4-1 | TGCGCCAGCAGCCAAGGGCGTCAGTCGTTAGCGGAAGACACAGATACGCAGTATTTT | CASSQGRQSLAEDTDTQYF
TRBJ2-1 | . | TRBD2 | TRBV3-1/TRBV3-2 | TGTGCCAGCAGCCAAGATTTTAGGGCGAGATGGGAGGGTGGTTTCAATGAGCAGTTCTTC | CASSQDFRARWEGGFNEQFF
TRBJ1-2 | . | . | TRBV7-3 | TGTGCCAGCAGCTTGACTCCGGGGGACCACCGATCCTACACCTTC | CASSLTPGDHRSYTF
TRBJ2-5 | . | . | TRBV5-4 | TGTGCCAGCAGTCCCGTTCGTAGCAGTACCACCGAGACCCAGTACTTC | CASSPVRSSTTETQYF
TRBJ1-2 | . | TRBD1 | TRBV4-2 | TGTGCCAGCAGCCAAGATCAACAGGGGGCAGACTATGGCTACACCTTC | CASSQDQQGADYGYTF
TRBJ2-6 | once | TRBD2 | TRBV7-3 | TGTGCCAGCAGCCCCGACGGGGGGTCTGGGGCCAACGTCCTGACTTTC | CASSPDGGSGANVLTF
TRBJ2-1 | few | . | TRBV7-9 | TGTGCCAGCAGCTCGGACTCACCAAGCCTATACAATGAGCAGTTCTTC | CASSSDSPSLYNEQFF
TRBJ2-3 | . | TRBD2 | TRBV10-2 | TGCGCCAGCAGTGAGTCTCCGGTGGTAGCGGGAGCTGGAGATACGCAGTATTTT | CASSESPVVAGAGDTQYF
TRBJ1-1 | once | TRBD1 | TRBV28 | TGTGCCAGCAGTCCCACGCAGGGGGGTTGGACTGAAGCTTTCTTT | CASSPTQGGWTEAFF
TRBJ2-7 | . | TRBD2 | TRBV29-1 | TGCAGCGTCCGGACTAGCGGGGAGGGAGACGAGCAGTACTTC | CSVRTSGEGDEQYF
TRBJ1-6 | . | . | TRBV11-3 | TGTGCCAGCAGCCTCGAACCGGGTGGTAATTCACCCCTCCACTTT | CASSLEPGGNSPLHF
TRBJ2-3 | few | TRBD2 | TRBV6-2/TRBV6-3 | TGTGCCAGCAGTTCGAAGCGGGAGGGCTCCTTTTCGGATACGCAGTATTTT | CASSSKREGSFSDTQYF
TRBJ2-5 | . | TRBD2 | TRBV20-1 | TGCAGTGCTTCGACTAGCGGGAGGAAGTACTTC | CSASTSGRKYF
TRBJ1-2 | . | TRBD1 | TRBV10-3 | TGTGCCATCAGTGAGTCGCTGGGACAGAGAAACTATGGCTACACCTTC | CAISESLGQRNYGYTF
TRBJ1-3 | . | . | TRBV5-1 | TGCGCCAGCAGCTTGCCGGGCTCTGGAAACACCATATATTTT | CASSLPGSGNTIYF
TRBJ1-2 | . | . | TRBV19 | TGTGCCAGTAGTATCTTGGCAGCTAACTATGGCTACACCTTC | CASSILAANYGYTF
TRBJ2-5 | few | . | TRBV30 | TGTGCCTGGAGTCCCGGAGTTGAGGAGACCCAGTACTTC | CAWSPGVEETQYF
TRBJ2-2 | few | . | TRBV7-2 | TGTGCCAGCAGCTTAACAGCCAGTTTCACCGGGGAGCTGTTTTTT | CASSLTASFTGELFF